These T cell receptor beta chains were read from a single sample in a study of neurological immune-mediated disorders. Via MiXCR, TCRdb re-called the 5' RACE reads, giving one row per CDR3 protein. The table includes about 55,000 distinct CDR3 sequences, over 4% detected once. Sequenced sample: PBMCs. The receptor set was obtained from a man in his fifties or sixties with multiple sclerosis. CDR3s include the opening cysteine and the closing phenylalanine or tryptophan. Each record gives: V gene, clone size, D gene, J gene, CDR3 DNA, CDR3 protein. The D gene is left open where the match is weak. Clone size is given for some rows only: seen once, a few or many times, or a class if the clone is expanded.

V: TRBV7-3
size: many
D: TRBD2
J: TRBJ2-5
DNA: TGTGCCAGCAGCCAGACCGGGACTAGAGCCTATAGGGGGCAAGAGACCCAGTACTTC
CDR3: CASSQTGTRAYRGQETQYF

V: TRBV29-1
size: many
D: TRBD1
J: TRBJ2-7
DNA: TGCAGCGTCGCCCCCGGGACAGTATCCTACGAGCAGTACTTC
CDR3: CSVAPGTVSYEQYF

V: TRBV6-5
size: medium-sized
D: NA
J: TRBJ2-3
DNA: TGTGCCAGCAGCCCAGCGGAGACTAGCACAGATACGCAGTATTTT
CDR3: CASSPAETSTDTQYF

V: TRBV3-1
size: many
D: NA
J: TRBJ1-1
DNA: TGTGCCAGCAGCCAAGATCTCCGCACCGAAGCTTTCTTT
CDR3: CASSQDLRTEAFF

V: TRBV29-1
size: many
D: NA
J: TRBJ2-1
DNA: TGCAGCGGCGCGGGGGCTCGGAGGGGTGAGCAGTTCTTC
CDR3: CSGAGARRGEQFF

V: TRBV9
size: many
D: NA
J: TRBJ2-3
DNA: TGTGCCAGCAGCGTAGGGACGGACACTTTGGCAGATACGCAGTATTTT
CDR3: CASSVGTDTLADTQYF

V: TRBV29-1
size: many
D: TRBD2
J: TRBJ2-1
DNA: TGCAGCGTTGAAGATTGGCGGGAGGAACCCTACAATGAGCAGTTCTTC
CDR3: CSVEDWREEPYNEQFF

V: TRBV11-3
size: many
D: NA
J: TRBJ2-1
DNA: TGTGCCAGCAGCCACCAGGGCTACAATGAGCAGTTCTTC
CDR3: CASSHQGYNEQFF

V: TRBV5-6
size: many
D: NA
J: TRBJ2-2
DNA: TGTGCCAGCAGCCGGGGGCGGGTGTACACCGGGGAGCTGTTTTTT
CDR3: CASSRGRVYTGELFF

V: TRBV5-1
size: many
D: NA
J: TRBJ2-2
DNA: TGCGCCAGCAGCTTGGAGTTGCGGGGGCGTTCCGGGGAGCTGTTTTTT
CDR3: CASSLELRGRSGELFF

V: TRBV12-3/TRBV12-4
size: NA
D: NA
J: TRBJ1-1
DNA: TGTGCCAGCAGTTGGGGGAGAATGAACACTGAAGCTTTCTTT
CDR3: CASSWGRMNTEAFF

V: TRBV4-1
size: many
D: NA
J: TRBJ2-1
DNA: TGCGCCAGCAGCCAAGAATCAACGGGCTCGGGGTATGAGCAGTTCTTC
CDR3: CASSQESTGSGYEQFF

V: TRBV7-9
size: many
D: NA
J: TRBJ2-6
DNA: TGTGCCAGCAGCTTAGAGGCCGTCCTGACTTTC
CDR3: CASSLEAVLTF

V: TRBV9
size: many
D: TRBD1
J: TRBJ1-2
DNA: TGTGCCAGCAGCGCCCACCGGGACAGCAACTATGGCTACACCTTC
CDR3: CASSAHRDSNYGYTF

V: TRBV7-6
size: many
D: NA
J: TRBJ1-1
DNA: TGTGCCAGCAGCTTCTCACAGGGGAACACTGAAGCTTTCTTT
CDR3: CASSFSQGNTEAFF

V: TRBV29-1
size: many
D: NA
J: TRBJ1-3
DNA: TGCAGCGTTTGGGCTGGAAACACCATATATTTT
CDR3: CSVWAGNTIYF

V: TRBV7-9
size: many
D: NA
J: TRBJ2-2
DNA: TGTGCCAGCAGCTTAGTATCCAGTGAGCTGTTTTTT
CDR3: CASSLVSSELFF

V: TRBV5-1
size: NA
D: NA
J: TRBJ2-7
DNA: TGCGCCAGCAGCAGGTTAGCGAACGAGCAGTACTTC
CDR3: CASSRLANEQYF

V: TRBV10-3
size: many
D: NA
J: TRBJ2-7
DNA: TGTGCCATCAGATCTCAGGGAGTGCTATCCCTCGAGCAGTACTTC
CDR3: CAIRSQGVLSLEQYF

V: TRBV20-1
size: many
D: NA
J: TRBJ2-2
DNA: TGCAGTGGGAGGGCCAGGGAAACCGGGGAGCTGTTTTTT
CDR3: CSGRARETGELFF

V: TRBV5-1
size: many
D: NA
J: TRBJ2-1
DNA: TGCGCCAGCAGCTTCGGGGGACCCAATGAGCAGTTCTTC
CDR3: CASSFGGPNEQFF

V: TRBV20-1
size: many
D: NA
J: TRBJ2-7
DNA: TGCAGTGCGGGCAGCGGATCGACCTACGAGCAGTACTTC
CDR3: CSAGSGSTYEQYF

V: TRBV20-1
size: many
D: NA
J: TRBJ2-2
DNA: TGCAGTGCTAGGAGGGGGTCTTTGAACACCGGGGAGCTGTTTTTT
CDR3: CSARRGSLNTGELFF

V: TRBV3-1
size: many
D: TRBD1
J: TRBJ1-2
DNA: TGTGCCAGCAGCCAAGATGTGACAGGGTATGGCTACACCTTC
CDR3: CASSQDVTGYGYTF

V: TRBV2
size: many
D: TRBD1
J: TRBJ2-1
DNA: TGTGCCAGTCGATACGAAGGGGGCGGGCAGTTCTTC
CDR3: CASRYEGGGQFF

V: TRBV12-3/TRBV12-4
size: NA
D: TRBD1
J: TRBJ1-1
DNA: TGTGCCAGCAGTTTAAGGGGGCGGGCTGAAGCTTTCTTT
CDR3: CASSLRGRAEAFF

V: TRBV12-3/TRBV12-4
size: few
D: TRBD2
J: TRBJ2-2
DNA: TGTGCCAGCAGTTTCTCAAGTAGCGGGGGGAACACCGGGGAGCTGTTTTTT
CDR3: CASSFSSSGGNTGELFF